These T cell receptor beta chains were read from a single sample in a study of T-cell reconstitution after alpha-beta-depleted transplantation in children. From the PCR reads, TCRdb called clonotypes with MiXCR, one entry per CDR3 protein. The table records about 200,000 distinct CDR3 sequences, just over 14% of them present only once. Sequences were derived from PBMCs from the stem cell graft donor, sampled from the stem cell graft. These receptors originate from a human donor who donated a stem cell graft to a child with acute lymphoblastic leukemia. Each CDR3 is given without its conserved first and last residue. The D gene is left open where the match is weak.

v_gene: TRBV20-1; d_gene: TRBD1; j_gene: TRBJ1-3; len: 14; CDR3aa: SARDYLQGRGNTIY
v_gene: TRBV5-6; d_gene: NA; j_gene: TRBJ2-7; len: 11; CDR3aa: ASSDQISYEQY
v_gene: TRBV5-1; d_gene: TRBD2; j_gene: TRBJ2-2; len: 15; CDR3aa: ASSFPGTSGNTGELF
v_gene: TRBV19; d_gene: NA; j_gene: TRBJ1-2; len: 13; CDR3aa: ASSGDASGVGGYT
v_gene: TRBV5-1; d_gene: TRBD2; j_gene: TRBJ2-2; len: 16; CDR3aa: ASSSGLAGNTNTGELF
v_gene: TRBV19; d_gene: NA; j_gene: TRBJ2-1; len: 9; CDR3aa: ASRGQKEQF
v_gene: TRBV29-1; d_gene: NA; j_gene: TRBJ1-1; len: 13; CDR3aa: SVEGRGQMNTEAF
v_gene: TRBV7-2; d_gene: NA; j_gene: TRBJ2-3; len: 12; CDR3aa: ASSLAFRSDTQY
v_gene: TRBV20-1; d_gene: NA; j_gene: TRBJ2-4; len: 13; CDR3aa: SAPYLPSAKNIQY
v_gene: TRBV12-3/TRBV12-4; d_gene: NA; j_gene: TRBJ1-5; len: 12; CDR3aa: ASSLSLSNQPQH
v_gene: TRBV7-2; d_gene: TRBD1; j_gene: TRBJ1-6; len: 14; CDR3aa: ASSLIDRGEDSPLH
v_gene: TRBV5-1; d_gene: TRBD1; j_gene: TRBJ2-2; len: 14; CDR3aa: ASSPPGQGGTGELF
v_gene: TRBV20-1; d_gene: TRBD1; j_gene: TRBJ1-4; len: 15; CDR3aa: SASRTGRTTTNEKLF
v_gene: TRBV10-3; d_gene: NA; j_gene: TRBJ1-5; len: 11; CDR3aa: AISPGIGQPQH
v_gene: TRBV5-4; d_gene: NA; j_gene: TRBJ1-1; len: 12; CDR3aa: ASSSGLTNTEAF
v_gene: TRBV2; d_gene: NA; j_gene: TRBJ2-5; len: 12; CDR3aa: ASSPGTRQETQY
v_gene: TRBV5-1; d_gene: TRBD2; j_gene: TRBJ2-7; len: 13; CDR3aa: ASSLELARSYEQY